This T cell receptor beta chain originates from a study of CD8 T cells in ankylosing spondylitis. Regarding this clonotype: The target antigen is unknown.

Study-wide results and caveats: It was reported that disease-linked clones were significantly enriched in matched ankylosing spondylitis synovial fluid. Typical of ankylosing spondylitis blood, it appeared, was a TCR beta motif of fewer than ten highly homologous variants. Disease-linked clones, CD8+, were relatively rare in peripheral blood.

Germline V gene data show CDR1 as WSHSY and CDR2 as SAAADI. This CDR3 has 14 residues. V lost 3 bases to trimming and J lost 8 bases, with 14 bases between them. Making use of molecular barcodes, quantitative 5'-RACE generated TCR beta libraries. TCRdb recomputed calls from the 5' RACE reads with MiXCR, one row per CDR3 protein. This sample has around 540,000 distinct CDR3 sequences, with roughly 13% found just once. What was sequenced was blood, either unsorted or a sorted T cell fraction (not recorded which). V is TRBV10-2 and J is TRBJ1-5; D not certain. This TCR came from a male donor with ankylosing spondylitis. CDR3 sequence reads: CASSDRSGIEPQHF. In DNA, the CDR3 is TGCGCCAGCAGTGACCGCTCTGGGATTGAGCCCCAGCATTTT.